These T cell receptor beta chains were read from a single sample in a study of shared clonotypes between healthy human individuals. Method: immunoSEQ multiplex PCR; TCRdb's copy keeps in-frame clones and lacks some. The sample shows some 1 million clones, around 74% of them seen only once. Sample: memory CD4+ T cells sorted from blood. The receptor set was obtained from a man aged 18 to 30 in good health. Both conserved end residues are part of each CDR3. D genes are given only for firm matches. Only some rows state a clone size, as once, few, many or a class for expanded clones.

DNA: TGCAGCGGCGGAAACAGGGCAGAGCAGTACTTC
CDR3: CSGGNRAEQYF
length: 11
size: few
D: .
J: TRBJ2-7
V: TRBV29-1

DNA: TGTGCCTGGAGTGTACCCCCGGCCGATACGCAGTATTTT
CDR3: CAWSVPPADTQYF
length: 13
size: .
D: .
J: TRBJ2-3
V: TRBV30

DNA: TGTGCCAGCAGCCCACTCCGTCCAGGAGGGAGAAACGACGAGCAGTACTTC
CDR3: CASSPLRPGGRNDEQYF
length: 17
size: .
D: .
J: TRBJ2-7
V: TRBV7-9

DNA: TGTGCCAGCAGCTTAACGGGGAGCTCCTATAATTCACCCCTCCACTTT
CDR3: CASSLTGSSYNSPLHF
length: 16
size: .
D: .
J: TRBJ1-6
V: TRBV7-2

DNA: TGTGCCAGCAGCTTTGGGGTCTCTTACGAGGGCTTTTATAATTCACCCCTCCACTTT
CDR3: CASSFGVSYEGFYNSPLHF
length: 19
size: .
D: .
J: TRBJ1-6
V: TRBV7-8

DNA: TGCGCCAGCAGCCAAGATCTGATCCAGCGGGACAGGACCGGGGAGCTGTTTTTT
CDR3: CASSQDLIQRDRTGELFF
length: 18
size: .
D: .
J: TRBJ2-2
V: TRBV4-3

DNA: TGTGCCAGCAGTGACCCCGGGACAGGGGTGGCGGCTGAAGCTTTCTTT
CDR3: CASSDPGTGVAAEAFF
length: 16
size: .
D: TRBD1
J: TRBJ1-1
V: TRBV6-1

DNA: TGTGCCAGCAGCGGGCTAGCGGGGGGCCGGGGGGAGACCCAGTACTTC
CDR3: CASSGLAGGRGETQYF
length: 16
size: few
D: TRBD2
J: TRBJ2-5
V: TRBV7-2

DNA: TGTGCCAGCAAACACTTAGAGACCCAGTACTTC
CDR3: CASKHLETQYF
length: 11
size: .
D: .
J: TRBJ2-5
V: TRBV6-1

DNA: TGCGCCAGCAGCTCCACCCCCCAGGGGCCCGCGGTAGTTTCCTACAATGAGCAGTTCTTC
CDR3: CASSSTPQGPAVVSYNEQFF
length: 20
size: .
D: .
J: TRBJ2-1
V: TRBV5-1

DNA: TGTGCCAGCAGCCTCCGTACTAGCGGGGGTGAGCAGTTCTTC
CDR3: CASSLRTSGGEQFF
length: 14
size: .
D: TRBD2
J: TRBJ2-1
V: TRBV16

DNA: TGTGCCAGCTCACCCCCTGGGGTAGTGGGAGCTTTCTTT
CDR3: CASSPPGVVGAFF
length: 13
size: .
D: .
J: TRBJ1-1
V: TRBV18

DNA: TGTGCCACCAGCAGAGACAGGTTCTCTGGAAACACCATATATTTT
CDR3: CATSRDRFSGNTIYF
length: 15
size: few
D: .
J: TRBJ1-3
V: TRBV15

DNA: TGCAGCGTCCAAAAGGGGGGAGACACCGGGGAGCTGTTTTTT
CDR3: CSVQKGGDTGELFF
length: 14
size: many
D: .
J: TRBJ2-2
V: TRBV29-1

DNA: TGCGCCAGCAGCCAAGATCCCGAGAGGTACAATGAGCAGTTCTTC
CDR3: CASSQDPERYNEQFF
length: 15
size: .
D: .
J: TRBJ2-1
V: TRBV4-3

DNA: TGCGCCAGCAGCCAACCGGGAAGCTCTGGAAACACCATATATTTT
CDR3: CASSQPGSSGNTIYF
length: 15
size: .
D: .
J: TRBJ1-3
V: TRBV4-1

DNA: TGTGCCAGCAGCGCGGACGGAATTACGAGCACAGATACGCAGTATTTT
CDR3: CASSADGITSTDTQYF
length: 16
size: .
D: .
J: TRBJ2-3
V: TRBV11-2

DNA: TGTGCCAGTAGTTTAGCCGGGACAGGGGGTCTCGGCTCCTATAATTCACCCCTCCACTTT
CDR3: CASSLAGTGGLGSYNSPLHF
length: 20
size: .
D: TRBD1
J: TRBJ1-6
V: TRBV19

DNA: TGTGCCAGCAGCATCTTCGGACAGGACAAAGCTTTCTTT
CDR3: CASSIFGQDKAFF
length: 13
size: .
D: TRBD1
J: TRBJ1-1
V: TRBV7-2

DNA: TGTGCCTGGAGTGAGACTTACGAGCAGTACTTC
CDR3: CAWSETYEQYF
length: 11
size: .
D: .
J: TRBJ2-7
V: TRBV30

DNA: TGTGCCAGCAGCTTAGCAGCAAGATCTTTTGCCCAAGAGACCCAGTACTTC
CDR3: CASSLAARSFAQETQYF
length: 17
size: .
D: .
J: TRBJ2-5
V: TRBV7-9

DNA: TGTGCCAGCAGCCGACAGTTACGCGACACAGATACGCAGTATTTT
CDR3: CASSRQLRDTDTQYF
length: 15
size: .
D: .
J: TRBJ2-3
V: TRBV2

DNA: TGCGCCAGCAGCTTGGATAGCGGGGGGGCCTTTGAGGAGACCCAGTACTTC
CDR3: CASSLDSGGAFEETQYF
length: 17
size: .
D: TRBD2
J: TRBJ2-5
V: TRBV5-1

DNA: TGCAGCGTCGTAGCCCTCTTCGCAGATACGCAGTATTTT
CDR3: CSVVALFADTQYF
length: 13
size: .
D: .
J: TRBJ2-3
V: TRBV29-1

DNA: TGTGCCAGTAGCCCAACGATGACTAGCGGGAGGGCCTGGGGCACCGGGGAGCTGTTTTTT
CDR3: CASSPTMTSGRAWGTGELFF
length: 20
size: .
D: TRBD2
J: TRBJ2-2
V: TRBV19

DNA: TGTGCCAGTAGTATAGGAGGGACAAGTAACTATGGCTACACCTTC
CDR3: CASSIGGTSNYGYTF
length: 15
size: .
D: .
J: TRBJ1-2
V: TRBV19

DNA: TGTGCCAGCAGTTCCCGACAGGGGAGAACCTACGAGCAGTACTTC
CDR3: CASSSRQGRTYEQYF
length: 15
size: few
D: TRBD1
J: TRBJ2-7
V: TRBV27

DNA: TGTGCCAGCAGCGTAGACGTCAACTATGGCTACATCTTC
CDR3: CASSVDVNYGYIF
length: 13
size: .
D: .
J: TRBJ1-2
V: TRBV9

DNA: TGTGCCAGCAGCGGTGTGACTCGGACTAGCACAGATACGCAGTATTTT
CDR3: CASSGVTRTSTDTQYF
length: 16
size: .
D: .
J: TRBJ2-3
V: TRBV5-4